The 7 T cell receptor beta chains reported below all come from one sample, sequenced in a study of radiotherapy plus CTLA-4 blockade in lung cancer. Generated by immunoSEQ multiplex PCR, the TCRdb table keeps only in-frame clones and is missing some. The data contain roughly 98,000 clones, about 81% of them singletons. The material sequenced was peripheral blood, taken from a patient treated with radiotherapy plus ipilimumab. These TCRs come from a human donor with non-small cell lung cancer who had a partial response to radiotherapy plus ipilimumab.

V and J are TRBV2 and TRBJ2-1; D remains unclear. Germline V gene lookup returns CDR1 SNHLY and CDR2 FYNNEI. Trimming took off 5 bases at V and 3 bases at J, with 2 bases between the two ends. CDR3 size: 11 residues. CDR3 sequence: CASSRYNEQFF. The CDR3 region has the DNA TGTGCCAGCAGTCGCTACAATGAGCAGTTCTTC.

This clone occurred once. The chain uses TRBV5-4 and TRBJ2-1, with 8 bases aligning to TRBD2. CDR1 is SGHNT and CDR2 is YYREEE in the germline V gene (reference sequence). The trim removed 5 bases at V and 3 bases at J, leaving 10 bases unmatched. CDR3 size: 16 residues. The CDR3 protein is CASSPGGGGLYNEQFF. CDR3 nucleotides: TGTGCCAGCAGTCCGGGAGGGGGAGGCCTCTACAATGAGCAGTTCTTC. Full variable domain (rest looked up from reference TRBV5-4 and TRBJ2-1): ETGVTQSPTHLIKTRGQQVTLRCSSQSGHNTVSWYQQALGQGPQFIFQYYREEENGRGNFPPRFSGLQFPNYSSELNVNALELDDSALYLCASSPGGGGLYNEQFFGPGTRLTVL.

This sequence joins TRBV19 and TRBJ1-1, with TRBD1 identical over 7 bases. CDR1 is LNHDA and CDR2 is SQIVND in the germline V gene (reference sequence). This CDR3 has 15 residues. V lost 7 bases and J lost 1; bases outside the gene matches: 9. This CDR3 is CASTRKRGPNTEAFF. In DNA form, the CDR3 reads TGTGCCAGTACCCGGAAGAGGGGGCCGAACACTGAAGCTTTCTTT.

This chain uses TRBV5-4 with TRBJ2-7; a weak D match, TRBD1 (6 bases). The germline V gene encodes CDR1 SGHNT and CDR2 YYREEE (reference sequence). V lost 4 bases and J 4 bases, leaving 15 bases between the germline ends. The CDR3 sequence is 14 residues long. The CDR3 region is CASSPGTREYEQYF. For the CDR3, the DNA is TGTGCCAGCAGCCCCGGGACACGAGAGTACGAGCAGTACTTC.

The V and J genes are TRBV5-1 and TRBJ2-5, with D perhaps TRBD1 (5 bases). The CDR3 runs 14 residues. Germline V lookup: CDR1 SGHRS, CDR2 YFSETQ. V was trimmed by 1 base and J by 5 bases, leaving 12 bases between them. The CDR3 is CASSLTPKGETQYF. CDR3 nucleotides: TGCGCCAGCAGCTTGACCCCCAAGGGGGAGACCCAGTACTTC.

The chain has TRBV6-1 and TRBJ2-7; D possibly corresponds to TRBD2 (6 bases). The germline gives CDR1 MNHNS, CDR2 SASEGT. Trimming pared 6 bases from V and 5 bases from J, leaving 11 bases between. This CDR3 is 12 amino acids long. The CDR3 loop is CASRMASDEQYF. Written as DNA, the CDR3 is TGTGCCAGCAGGATGGCTAGCGACGAGCAGTACTTC.

V and J are TRBV6-5 and TRBJ2-1; 10 bases fit TRBD2. CDR1 is MNHEY, CDR2 SVGAGI, per germline. The CDR3 extends over 16 amino acids. The V gene end was trimmed by 4 bases and the J gene end by 2 bases; junction bases not matched to a gene: 5. CDR3 region: CASSLASGSTYNEQFF. The CDR3 DNA is TGTGCCAGCAGTTTGGCTAGCGGGAGCACCTACAATGAGCAGTTCTTC.